This TCR beta chain was sequenced in a study of Ad26.COV2.S vaccination and SARS-CoV-2 variants. Looking at the study overall: Enrolled in COV1001, the donor was in the Ad26.COV2.S trial arm, which received the vaccine. Doses of Ad26.COV2.S were injected into muscle once or twice, 56 days apart.

Specified treatment: about 20 received Ad26.COV2.S at low or high dose, single or two shots; 5 received placebo; per-sample allocation not given. The samples were gathered on day 63 after the first injection of vaccine or placebo. As its vector, the vaccine had Ad26, which expressed Wuhan-strain SARS-CoV-2 spike. Germline trimming cut 4 bases from V and 3 bases from J; bases unmatched to any gene: 6. The CDR3 runs 14 residues. Germline loops: CDR1 SGHTA, CDR2 FQGNSA. Method: immunoSEQ multiplex PCR; TCRdb's copy keeps in-frame clones and lacks some. The sample yields about 680,000 clones, roughly nine tenths seen once.

The clonotype comes from a person aged 18-65 years who received the Ad26.COV2.S COVID-19 vaccine or a placebo. Sequences were derived from peripheral blood, sampled in a trial of Ad26.COV2.S vaccine versus placebo. The chain recombines TRBV7-2 with TRBJ2-7; TRBD2 aligns across 7 bases. The DNA for the CDR3 is TGTGCCAGCAGCTCCTCGGGCGGGGGCTACGAGCAGTACTTC. Translation: CASSSSGGGYEQYF.